This is a list of T cell receptor beta chains from one sample in a study of T cell changes during pregnancy in multiple sclerosis. The protocol was immunoSEQ multiplex PCR, while the TCRdb copy is restricted to in-frame clones and leaves out a portion. The sample carries 45,000 or so clones, 75% to 95% recorded once. Specimen: CD8+ T cells from peripheral blood mononuclear cells, collected after pregnancy. All receptors come from a female donor with multiple sclerosis, enrolled in a pregnancy study. The CDR3 runs from the conserved cysteine through the conserved F or W. Each record gives: CDR3 length, clone size, J gene, D gene, V gene, CDR3 DNA, CDR3 protein. D genes are given only for firm matches. Not every row has a clone size; where given, it reads once, few, many or a size class.

length: 12; size: NA; J: TRBJ1-1; D: NA; V: TRBV7-8; DNA: TGTGCCAGCAGCGTCTCGCTGAGGGAAGCTTTCTTT; CDR3: CASSVSLREAFF
length: 14; size: NA; J: TRBJ2-1; D: NA; V: TRBV5-1; DNA: TGCGCCAGCAGCTTGGTGGAAGGACTCAATGAGCAGTTCTTC; CDR3: CASSLVEGLNEQFF
length: 15; size: NA; J: TRBJ1-1; D: NA; V: TRBV6-1; DNA: TGTGCCAGCAGTGAATCAGACAGCGGGGGCACTGAAGCTTTCTTT; CDR3: CASSESDSGGTEAFF
length: 15; size: once; J: TRBJ2-5; D: NA; V: TRBV9; DNA: TGTGCCAGCAGCGTAGGAGGGACACCCGGGGAGACCCAGTACTTC; CDR3: CASSVGGTPGETQYF
length: 13; size: once; J: TRBJ2-2; D: NA; V: TRBV30; DNA: TGTGCCTGGGTACAACAAAACACCGGGGAGCTGTTTTTT; CDR3: CAWVQQNTGELFF
length: 17; size: once; J: TRBJ1-1; D: TRBD1; V: TRBV27; DNA: TGTGCCAGCAGTTTAAATGGGCAGGGGGTTTTGAACACTGAAGCTTTCTTT; CDR3: CASSLNGQGVLNTEAFF
length: 14; size: NA; J: TRBJ2-1; D: TRBD1; V: TRBV2; DNA: TGTGCCAGCTTCCCGGGGACAGGTCCCAATGAGCAGTTCTTC; CDR3: CASFPGTGPNEQFF
length: 15; size: NA; J: TRBJ1-5; D: NA; V: TRBV5-1; DNA: TGCGCCAGCAGCATTGAGGGGGTTAGCAATCAGCCCCAGCATTTT; CDR3: CASSIEGVSNQPQHF
length: 13; size: NA; J: TRBJ1-1; D: TRBD1; V: TRBV30; DNA: TGTGCCTGGCTTCCTCCGGGACAGACCAAAGCTTTCTTT; CDR3: CAWLPPGQTKAFF
length: 15; size: NA; J: TRBJ2-3; D: NA; V: TRBV27; DNA: TGTGCCAGCAGTTTGACAGACCTTAGCACAGATACGCAGTATTTT; CDR3: CASSLTDLSTDTQYF
length: 16; size: once; J: TRBJ2-7; D: TRBD2; V: TRBV11-2; DNA: TGTGCCAGCAGCCTCGGACTAGCGGGAGTATCCTACGAGCAGTACTTC; CDR3: CASSLGLAGVSYEQYF
length: 13; size: NA; J: TRBJ1-1; D: NA; V: TRBV7-8; DNA: TGTGCCAGCAGCTTATATGAGAGAACTGAAGCTTTCTTT; CDR3: CASSLYERTEAFF
length: 17; size: NA; J: TRBJ2-1; D: TRBD2; V: TRBV7-8; DNA: TGTGCCAGCAGCTCAAGCCCCCAGCGGGAGATCGGCAATGAGCAGTTCTTC; CDR3: CASSSSPQREIGNEQFF
length: 15; size: NA; J: TRBJ2-7; D: TRBD2; V: TRBV4-2; DNA: TGTGCCAGCAGCCAAGTGGGCGGGGGGGCCTACGAGCAGTACTTC; CDR3: CASSQVGGGAYEQYF
length: 15; size: NA; J: TRBJ1-5; D: TRBD1; V: TRBV5-5; DNA: TGTGCCAGCAGTTCGGGGGACAGGGCTTTTCAGCCCCAGCATTTT; CDR3: CASSSGDRAFQPQHF
length: 17; size: once; J: TRBJ2-1; D: TRBD2; V: TRBV9; DNA: TGTGCCAGCAGCACCCCTCCAAGCGGGGGGGCCTACAATGAGCAGTTCTTC; CDR3: CASSTPPSGGAYNEQFF
length: 15; size: NA; J: TRBJ2-1; D: NA; V: TRBV6-4; DNA: TGTGCCAGCAGCCTCGGAGGGGGGGTTTACAATGAGCAGTTCTTC; CDR3: CASSLGGGVYNEQFF
length: 15; size: NA; J: TRBJ1-1; D: NA; V: TRBV15; DNA: TGTGCCACCAGCAGAGATCGGGGGATGAACACTGAAGCTTTCTTT; CDR3: CATSRDRGMNTEAFF
length: 18; size: NA; J: TRBJ1-2; D: NA; V: TRBV12-5; DNA: TGTGCTAGTGGTTTGGAGTTAATAACCACTACAGGCTCATATGGCTACACCTTC; CDR3: CASGLELITTTGSYGYTF
length: 15; size: NA; J: TRBJ2-1; D: TRBD1; V: TRBV7-9; DNA: TGTGCCAGCAGCGCCTACAGGGGTGATACCAATGAGCAGTTCTTC; CDR3: CASSAYRGDTNEQFF